This TCR beta chain was found in a study of CD4 T cells in relation to SARS-CoV-2 and coronaviruses. The wider study: A couple of subjects were Hispanic; patients were roughly 8 males and a handful of females. Study conclusions and caveats: Culture-expanded clones reflect memory recall rather than primary priming during culture.

Naive and memory CD4+ T cells came from enriched cryopreserved PBMCs. Notes on this clone: The target antigen is unknown.

This CDR3 spans 14 amino acids. CDR1 and CDR2 (germline): MGHDK, SYGVNS. J lost 7 bases, V lost 6 bases, and 9 bases had no gene match. Method: immunoSEQ multiplex PCR; TCRdb's copy keeps in-frame clones and lacks some. The table includes about 38,000 clones, 70% to 90% detected once. Sequencing used memory CD4+ T cells from PBMCs. The clonotype was recovered from an adult with COVID-19. V and J are TRBV25-1 and TRBJ1-2; the match to TRBD1 covers 9 bases. The CDR3 loop reads CASRDRGELSGYTF. The CDR3 DNA follows: TGTGCCAGCAGAGACAGGGGGGAACTATCTGGCTACACCTTC.